These 2 T cell receptor beta chains share one sample of origin, sequenced in a study of control samples from healthy donors and cancer patients. The repertoire was sequenced with immunoSEQ multiplex PCR; TCRdb's copy has only in-frame clones and lacks some. The sample is made up of fewer than 200,000 clones, and the top ten hold 2.2% of it. The sequenced sample was blood. The receptors originated from a woman in her twenties or thirties in good health.

The chain links TRBV6-5 to TRBJ2-7, with 7 bases aligning to TRBD1. Germline V lookup: CDR1 MNHEY, CDR2 SVGAGI. The ends lost 6 bases at V and 0 bases at J; junction bases unmatched: 5. There are 14 residues in the CDR3. CDR3 region: CASRADRSSYEQYF. CDR3 coding DNA: TGTGCCAGCAGAGCGGACAGGAGCTCCTACGAGCAGTACTTC.

The chain is built from TRBV29-1 and TRBJ2-7, with a possible D match to TRBD2 (6 bases). Trimming took 6 bases from V and 2 from J, leaving 17 bases between them. The CDR3 has 14 amino acids. Germline V gene data show CDR1 as SQVTM and CDR2 as ANQGSEA. This chain's CDR3 is CSVLIQAGPYEQYF. The CDR3 nucleotides are TGCAGCGTGTTAATCCAAGCGGGTCCCTACGAGCAGTACTTC.